This section outlines one TCR beta chain sequence together with its context. As yet, its antigen is unknown. The data belong to a study of lymphopenia after photon versus proton radiotherapy. Trimming shortened V by 2 bases and J by 0 bases, and 15 bases separated the two germline ends. The length of the CDR3 is 17 residues. Per the germline V gene, CDR1 is SGHDT and CDR2 is YYEEEE. The assay was immunoSEQ multiplex PCR, and TCRdb's table has in-frame clones only and misses some. The data hold fewer than 65,000 clones, with around 85% observed a single time. The study, taken as a whole, reports: After lymphocyte nadir, photon-treated repertoires showed oligoclonal expansion, especially CD8+ Temra. Photon-treated patients lost naive T cells and TCR diversity; proton-treated stayed stable.

The sequence was obtained from a man aged 35 to 55 with gastric cancer. V gene TRBV5-6 combines with J gene TRBJ1-3; TRBD1 is a possible D gene (5 bases). The sample here was peripheral blood, taken from a patient treated with photon-based radiotherapy. CDR3 coding DNA: TGTGCCAGCAGCTTCGGACGGGGCCTTTCCTCTGGAAACACCATATATTTT. The encoded protein is CASSFGRGLSSGNTIYF.